The T cell receptor (beta chain) under discussion was sequenced for a study of cytomegalovirus exposure and HLA in healthy donors. Notes on the study in general: In a later analysis, at a false discovery rate of 0.05, about 17,000 TCR beta sequences matched HLA alleles. Accurate prediction of HLA-A and HLA-B alleles (for most subjects) was reportedly achieved from TCR beta sequences. A later analysis linked a missense DCLRE1C variant to TCR beta V- and J-gene trimming.

The donors, nominally healthy at sampling, likely had unrecorded immune exposures. Both 60 Vbeta primers and 13 Jbeta primers went into the PCR. Clones were read by immunoSEQ multiplex PCR, and TCRdb kept only the in-frame ones, dropping some. The sample has about 140,000 clones; roughly 79% are singletons. Comments on this clone: Its antigen remains unknown.

CDR1 SEHNR and CDR2 FQNEAQ come from the germline V gene (reference sequence). The CDR3 spans 13 residues. Trimming removed 5 bases at V and 9 bases at J, with 14 bases between. The rearrangement links TRBV7-9 to TRBJ2-1; D may be TRBD1 (6 bases). Source material: PBMCs. The clonotype originates from a woman aged 40 to 50 in good health and CMV-seronegative. CDR3 region: CASSPRGPSEQFF. The CDR3 nucleotides are TGTGCCAGCAGCCCCAGGGGCCCCAGTGAGCAGTTCTTC. The full variable domain, rest sourced from reference TRBV7-9 and TRBJ2-1, is DTGVSQNPRHKITKRGQNVTFRCDPISEHNRLYWYRQTLGQGPEFLTYFQNEAQLEKSRLLSDRFSAERPKGSFSTLEIQRTEQGDSAMYLCASSPRGPSEQFFGPGTRLTVL.